The text below deals with one TCR beta chain. Its cognate antigen is unknown. These data belong to a study of cytomegalovirus exposure and HLA in healthy donors. Primers for the PCR totalled 60 Vbeta and 13 Jbeta. Clones were sequenced by immunoSEQ multiplex PCR, and TCRdb holds only the in-frame ones, with some missing. This sample yields over 250,000 clones, of which about 75% are seen a single time; around 2% belongs to the top ten. Study-level findings and limits: TCR beta sequences reportedly predicted the HLA-A and HLA-B alleles of most subjects accurately.

In germline, CDR1 is LNHNV, CDR2 YYDKDF (reference sequence). The V and J ends lost 5 bases and 7 bases respectively, with 18 bases between them. The CDR3 runs to 15 residues. The sample comprised PBMCs. This chain uses TRBV15 with TRBJ1-5; tentative D call: TRBD1 (6 bases). The sequence derives from a female donor in good health and CMV-seronegative. CDR3 coding DNA: TGTGCCACCAGCCTTAGTACCCCGAGGGGGCAGCCCCAGCATTTT. This gives the protein CATSLSTPRGQPQHF.